This TCR beta chain was documented in a study of blood T cell repertoires in COVID-19. Overall study: The cDNA or gDNA used as material had been derived from T cells, B-cell-depleted T cells, or PBMCs.

Original processing methods: Reference gene primer amplification gave estimated nucleated cell counts. Only in-frame clones appear in the TCRdb table, and some are missing; sequencing was by immunoSEQ multiplex PCR. That table furnishes V, J and clone size, whereas the DNA furnished D and trimming. Of about 300,000 clones listed, under 90% are singletons. From germline, CDR1 is LGHNA and CDR2 YNFKEQ. Trimming cost V 0 bases and J 9 bases, with 18 bases left between them. The CDR3 has 15 residues. The TCR comes from a woman in her forties or fifties who had recovered from COVID-19. The rearrangement joins TRBV4-2 to TRBJ2-7; the D gene is possibly TRBD2 (6 bases). The sequenced material came from peripheral blood. The CDR3 sequence: CASSQEGAGTHGQYF. CDR3 nucleotides: TGTGCCAGCAGCCAAGAGGGTGCGGGAACCCACGGGCAGTACTTC.